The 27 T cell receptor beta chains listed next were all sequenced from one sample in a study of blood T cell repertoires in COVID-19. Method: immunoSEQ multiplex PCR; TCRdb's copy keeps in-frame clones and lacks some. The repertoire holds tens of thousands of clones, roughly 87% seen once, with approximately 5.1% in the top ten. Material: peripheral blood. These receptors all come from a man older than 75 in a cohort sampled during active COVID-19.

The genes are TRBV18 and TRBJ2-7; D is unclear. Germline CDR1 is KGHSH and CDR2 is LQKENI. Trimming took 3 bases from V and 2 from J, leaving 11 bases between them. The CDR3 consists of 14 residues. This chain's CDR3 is CASSPPTLTYEQYF. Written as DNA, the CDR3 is TGTGCCAGCTCACCCCCGACACTTACCTACGAGCAGTACTTC.

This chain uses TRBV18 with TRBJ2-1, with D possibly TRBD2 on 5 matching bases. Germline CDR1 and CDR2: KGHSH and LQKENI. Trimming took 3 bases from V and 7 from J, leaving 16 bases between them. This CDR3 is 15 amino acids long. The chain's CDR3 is CASSPSDSAWNEQFF. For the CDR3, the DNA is TGTGCCAGCTCACCCTCGGACTCAGCCTGGAATGAGCAGTTCTTC.

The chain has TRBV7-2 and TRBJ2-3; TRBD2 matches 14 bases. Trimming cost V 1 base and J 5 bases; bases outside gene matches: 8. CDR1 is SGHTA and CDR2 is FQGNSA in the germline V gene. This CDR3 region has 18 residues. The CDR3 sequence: CASSLDGTSGGRGDTQYF. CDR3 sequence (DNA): TGTGCCAGCAGCTTAGACGGGACTAGCGGGGGCCGGGGAGATACGCAGTATTTT.

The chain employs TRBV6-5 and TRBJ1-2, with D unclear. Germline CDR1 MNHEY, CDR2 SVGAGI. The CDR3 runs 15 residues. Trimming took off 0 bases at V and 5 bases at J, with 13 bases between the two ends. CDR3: CASSYSVGTEYGYTF. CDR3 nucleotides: TGTGCCAGCAGTTACTCGGTTGGTACTGAGTATGGCTACACCTTC.

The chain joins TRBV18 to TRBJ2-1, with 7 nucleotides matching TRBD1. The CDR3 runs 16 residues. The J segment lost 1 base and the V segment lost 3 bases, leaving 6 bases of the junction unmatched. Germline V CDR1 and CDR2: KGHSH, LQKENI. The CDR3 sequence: CASSPWQGDSYNEQFF. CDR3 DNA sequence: TGTGCCAGCTCACCGTGGCAGGGGGATTCCTACAATGAGCAGTTCTTC.

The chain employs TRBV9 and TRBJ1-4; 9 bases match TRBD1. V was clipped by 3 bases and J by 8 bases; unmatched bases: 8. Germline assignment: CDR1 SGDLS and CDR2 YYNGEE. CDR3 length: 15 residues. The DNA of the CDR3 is TGTGCCAGCAGCGGAACAGGGGGCGCAGGGGAAAAACTGTTTTTT. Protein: CASSGTGGAGEKLFF.

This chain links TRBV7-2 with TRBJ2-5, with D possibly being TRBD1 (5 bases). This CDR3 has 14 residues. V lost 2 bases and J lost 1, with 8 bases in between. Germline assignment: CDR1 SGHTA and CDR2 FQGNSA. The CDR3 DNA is TGTGCCAGCAGCTTAATGCAGGGCCAAGAGACCCAGTACTTC. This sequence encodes CASSLMQGQETQYF.

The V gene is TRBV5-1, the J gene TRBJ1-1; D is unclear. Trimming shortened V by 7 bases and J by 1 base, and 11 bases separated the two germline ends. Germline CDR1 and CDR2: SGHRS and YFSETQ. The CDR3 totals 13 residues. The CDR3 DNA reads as TGCGCCAGCCAACGAACAGAGAACACTGAAGCTTTCTTT. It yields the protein CASQRTENTEAFF.

CDR3 amino acids: CASSLQGVSYEQYF. CDR3 sequence (DNA): TGTGCCAGTAGTCTACAGGGGGTATCCTACGAGCAGTACTTC. The chain couples TRBV19 to TRBJ2-7; 8 bases agree with TRBD1. Germline CDR1 LNHDA, CDR2 SQIVND (reference sequence). With 5 bases clipped from V and 1 base from J, the junction kept 4 bases outside the gene matches. There are 14 residues in the CDR3.

In nucleotides, the CDR3 is TGTGCCAGCAGTTCACAAGCGGGAGGGCAGGCCGAGCAGTACTTC. It codes for CASSSQAGGQAEQYF. The chain links TRBV6-5 to TRBJ2-7; 10 bases map to TRBD2. The germline V gene encodes CDR1 MNHEY and CDR2 SVGAGI. This CDR3 has 15 amino acids. The junction had 9 bases not matched to a gene; V was cut back by 4 bases and J by 6 bases.

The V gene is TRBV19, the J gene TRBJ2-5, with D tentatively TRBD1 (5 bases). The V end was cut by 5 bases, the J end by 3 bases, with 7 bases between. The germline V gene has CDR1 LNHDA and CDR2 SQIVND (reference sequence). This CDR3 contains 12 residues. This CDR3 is CASSGAEETQYF. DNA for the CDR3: TGTGCCAGTAGTGGGGCGGAAGAGACCCAGTACTTC.

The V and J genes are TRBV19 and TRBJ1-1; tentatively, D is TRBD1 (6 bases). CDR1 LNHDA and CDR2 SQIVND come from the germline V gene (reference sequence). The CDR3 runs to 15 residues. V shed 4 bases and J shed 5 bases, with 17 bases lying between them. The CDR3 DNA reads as TGTGCCAGTAGTACCCAACGGGGGGCCGGTACTGAAGCTTTCTTT. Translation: CASSTQRGAGTEAFF.

CDR3 region: CASSPRTGFTDTQYF. The CDR3 coding sequence is TGTGCCAGCAGTCCACGGACAGGGTTTACAGATACGCAGTATTTT. V gene TRBV2 combines with J gene TRBJ2-3; TRBD1 matches at 8 bases. CDR1 is SNHLY and CDR2 is FYNNEI in the germline V gene. The CDR3 consists of 15 residues. V dropped 5 bases and J dropped 3; count of bases not matched to a gene: 7.

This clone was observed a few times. CDR3 in DNA: TGTGCCAGCAGCTTGGTTTGGAGGAGCGAGTCCTACGAGCAGTACTTC. Its translation is CASSLVWRSESYEQYF. J is TRBJ2-7 and V is TRBV5-6; D is perhaps TRBD2 (5 bases). CDR1 and CDR2 (germline): SGHDT, YYEEEE. The CDR3 is 16 amino acids. Trimming stripped 0 bases from V and 1 base from J, with 14 bases between.

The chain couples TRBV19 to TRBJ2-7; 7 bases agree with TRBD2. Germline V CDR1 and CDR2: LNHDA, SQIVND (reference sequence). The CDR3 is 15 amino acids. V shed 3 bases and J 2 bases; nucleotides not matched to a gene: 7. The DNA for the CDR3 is TGTGCCAGTAGTATCGGTTCTAGCGGAGCCTACGAGCAGTACTTC. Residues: CASSIGSSGAYEQYF.

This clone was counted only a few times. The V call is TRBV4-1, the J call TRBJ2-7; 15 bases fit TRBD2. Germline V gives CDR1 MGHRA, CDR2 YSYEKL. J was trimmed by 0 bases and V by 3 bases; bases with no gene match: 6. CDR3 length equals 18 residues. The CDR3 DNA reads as TGCGCCAGCAGCCAGGGACTAGCGGGAGGCCATAGCTCCTACGAGCAGTACTTC. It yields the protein CASSQGLAGGHSSYEQYF.

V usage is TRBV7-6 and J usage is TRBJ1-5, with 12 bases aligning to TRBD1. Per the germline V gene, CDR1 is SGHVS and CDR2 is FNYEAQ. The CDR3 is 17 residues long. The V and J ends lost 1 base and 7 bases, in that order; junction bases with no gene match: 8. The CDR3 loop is CASSLGIGDRGQQPQHF. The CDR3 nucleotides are TGTGCCAGCAGCTTAGGAATCGGGGACAGGGGGCAACAGCCCCAGCATTTT. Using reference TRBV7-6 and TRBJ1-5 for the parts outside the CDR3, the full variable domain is GAGVSQSPRYKVTKRGQDVALRCDPISGHVSLYWYRQALGQGPEFLTYFNYEAQQDKSGLPNDRFSAERPEGSISTLTIQRTEQRDSAMYRCASSLGIGDRGQQPQHFGDGTRLSIL.

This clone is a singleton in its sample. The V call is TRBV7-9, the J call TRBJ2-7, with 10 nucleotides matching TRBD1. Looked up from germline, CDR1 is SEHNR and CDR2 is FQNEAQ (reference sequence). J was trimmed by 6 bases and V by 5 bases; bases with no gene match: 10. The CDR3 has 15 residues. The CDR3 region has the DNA TGTGCCAGCAGCCCGATCCCGGGACAGGGGTCCGAGCAGTACTTC. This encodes CASSPIPGQGSEQYF.

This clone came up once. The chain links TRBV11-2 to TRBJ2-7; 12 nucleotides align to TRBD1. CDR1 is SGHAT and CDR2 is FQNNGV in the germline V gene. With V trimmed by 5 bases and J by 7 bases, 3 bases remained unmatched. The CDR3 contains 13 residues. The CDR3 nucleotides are TGTGCCAGCAGCCGGGACAGGGGGCAGGAGCAGTACTTC. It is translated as CASSRDRGQEQYF.

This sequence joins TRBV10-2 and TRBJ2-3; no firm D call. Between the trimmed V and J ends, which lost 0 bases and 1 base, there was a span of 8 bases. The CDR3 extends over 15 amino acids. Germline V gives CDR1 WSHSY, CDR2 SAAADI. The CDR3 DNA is TGCGCCAGCAGTGAGTCCCCCACGGGCACAGATACGCAGTATTTT. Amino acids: CASSESPTGTDTQYF.

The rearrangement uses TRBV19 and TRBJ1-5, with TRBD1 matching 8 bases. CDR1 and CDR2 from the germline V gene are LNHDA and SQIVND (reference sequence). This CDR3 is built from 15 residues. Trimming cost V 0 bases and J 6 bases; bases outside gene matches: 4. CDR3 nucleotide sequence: TGTGCCAGTAGTATAGACCCAGGGGGCATTCAGCCCCAGCATTTT. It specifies CASSIDPGGIQPQHF.

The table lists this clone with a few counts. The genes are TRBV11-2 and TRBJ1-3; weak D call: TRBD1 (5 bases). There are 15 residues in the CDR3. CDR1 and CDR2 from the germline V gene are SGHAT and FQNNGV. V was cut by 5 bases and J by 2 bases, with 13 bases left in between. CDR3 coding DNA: TGTGCCAGCAGCCTCACCGGCAGGGCTGGAAACACCATATATTTT. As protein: CASSLTGRAGNTIYF.

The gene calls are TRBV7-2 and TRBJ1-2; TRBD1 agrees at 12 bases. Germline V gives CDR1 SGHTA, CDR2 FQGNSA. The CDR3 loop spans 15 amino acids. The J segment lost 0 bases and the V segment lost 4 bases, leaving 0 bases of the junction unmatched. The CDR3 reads CASSWDRGPNYGYTF. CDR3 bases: TGTGCCAGCAGCTGGGACAGGGGGCCTAACTATGGCTACACCTTC.

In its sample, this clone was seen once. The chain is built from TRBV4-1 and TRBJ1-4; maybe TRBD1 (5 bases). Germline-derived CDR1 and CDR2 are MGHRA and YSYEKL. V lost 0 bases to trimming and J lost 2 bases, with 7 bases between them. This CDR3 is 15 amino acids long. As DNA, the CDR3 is TGCGCCAGCAGCCAAGACAGGGTGACTAATGAAAAACTGTTTTTT. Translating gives CASSQDRVTNEKLFF.

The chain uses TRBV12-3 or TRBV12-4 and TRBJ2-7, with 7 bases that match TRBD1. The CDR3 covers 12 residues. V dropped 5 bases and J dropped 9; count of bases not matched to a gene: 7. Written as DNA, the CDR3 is TGTGCCAGCAGTCCTCGACAGGGATCGCAGTACTTC. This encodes CASSPRQGSQYF.

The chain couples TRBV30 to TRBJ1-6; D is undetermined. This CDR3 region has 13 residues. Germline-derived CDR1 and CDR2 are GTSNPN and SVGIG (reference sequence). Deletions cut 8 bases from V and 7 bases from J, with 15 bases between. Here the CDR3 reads CAGRLSTNSPLHF. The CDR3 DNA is TGTGCCGGAAGACTTAGTACCAATTCACCCCTCCACTTT.

CDR3 bases: TGTGCCAGCAGCCAAGATATGGGGGGAGGCTACACCTTC. Its protein is CASSQDMGGGYTF. The chain recombines TRBV3-1 (or the pseudogene TRBV3-2) with TRBJ1-2; possibly TRBD1 for D (5 bases). Germline V gene lookup returns CDR1 LGHDT and CDR2 YNNKEL (reference sequence). Trimming pared 0 bases from V and 8 bases from J, leaving 10 bases between. The CDR3 consists of 13 residues.